The sequence of this TCR beta chain was determined in a study of shared clonotypes between healthy human individuals. General observations from the study: Generation of non-shared clonotypes was less probable than generation of clonotypes shared by all four donors.

Profiled with immunoSEQ multiplex PCR; TCRdb holds only in-frame clones, not every one. The sample includes some 2,500,000 clones, more than 85% of them seen just once. Concerning this clone: Its antigen is still unknown.

Germline lookup yields CDR1 MDHEN and CDR2 SYDVKM. This CDR3 contains 17 residues. After removal of 6 bases from V and 5 bases from J, the junction contained 10 bases not matched to a gene. This sequence joins TRBV28 and TRBJ2-3; 14 bases fit TRBD2. This clonotype originated in a man aged 18 to 29 in good health. Some clones in this sample may be carry-over from other donors' samples. Source material: naive CD4+ T cells from PBMCs. Subset: CD45RA+ positively selected. The CDR3 is CASSPGTSGSWEDTQYF. CDR3 coding DNA: TGTGCCAGCAGCCCTGGGACTAGCGGGAGTTGGGAAGATACGCAGTATTTT. Together with reference TRBV28 and TRBJ2-3, the CDR3 gives the full variable domain: DVKVTQSSRYLVKRTGEKVFLECVQDMDHENMFWYRQDPGLGLRLIYFSYDVKMKEKGDIPEGYSVSREKKERFSLILESASTNQTSMYLCASSPGTSGSWEDTQYFGPGTRLTVL.